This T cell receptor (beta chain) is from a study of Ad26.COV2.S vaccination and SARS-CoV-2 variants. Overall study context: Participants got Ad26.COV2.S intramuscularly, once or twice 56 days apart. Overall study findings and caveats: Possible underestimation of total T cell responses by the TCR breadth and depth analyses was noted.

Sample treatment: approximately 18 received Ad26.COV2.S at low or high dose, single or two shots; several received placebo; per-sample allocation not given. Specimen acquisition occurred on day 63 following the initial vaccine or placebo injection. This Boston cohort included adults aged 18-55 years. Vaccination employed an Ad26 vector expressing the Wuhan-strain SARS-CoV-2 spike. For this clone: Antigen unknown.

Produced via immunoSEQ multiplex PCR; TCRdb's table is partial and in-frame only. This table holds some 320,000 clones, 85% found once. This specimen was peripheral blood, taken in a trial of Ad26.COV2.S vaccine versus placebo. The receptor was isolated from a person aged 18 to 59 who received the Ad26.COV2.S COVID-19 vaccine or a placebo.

This CDR3 is CASSLELGAHGYTF. Here the CDR3 DNA reads TGTGCCAGCAGCCTGGAATTGGGGGCGCACGGCTACACCTTC. The V call is TRBV4-2, the J call TRBJ1-2, with TRBD1 as a possible D gene (6 bases). Germline CDR1 and CDR2: LGHNA and YNFKEQ. The CDR3 has 14 amino acids. Trimming shortened V by 4 bases and J by 8 bases, and 17 bases separated the two germline ends.